Shown below are 27 T cell receptor beta chains from a single sample sequenced in a study of CD4+ T cells in melanoma. Profiling relied on immunoSEQ multiplex PCR, and the TCRdb table lists in-frame clones only, not all of them. The table lists fewer than 20,000 clones, about 83% of them singletons, with around 4.7% in the top ten. The sample comprised cells from a culture (not recorded whether cultured in vitro). Receptors were obtained from a human donor with melanoma.

The V gene is TRBV29-1, the J gene TRBJ1-2; 7 bases fit TRBD1. Germline V gene sequence: CDR1 SQVTM, CDR2 ANQGSEA. The ends lost 6 bases at V and 4 bases at J; junction bases unmatched: 8. The CDR3 is 13 residues long. As DNA, the CDR3 is TGCAGCGTCAGCGGGACAGACTTCTATGGCTACACCTTC. It codes for CSVSGTDFYGYTF.

The chain couples TRBV6-1 to TRBJ2-2, with 10 bases lining up with TRBD1. The germline V gene encodes CDR1 MNHNS and CDR2 SASEGT. V shed 6 bases and J 5 bases; nucleotides not matched to a gene: 6. The CDR3 has 15 residues. CDR3 nucleotide sequence: TGTGCCAGCAGGGGGTGGGACAGGGGTACCGGGGAGCTGTTTTTT. Translated, it gives CASRGWDRGTGELFF.

This rearrangement joins TRBV7-3 to TRBJ1-1, with a tentative D call TRBD1 (5 bases). The CDR3 runs to 13 residues. CDR1 SGHTA and CDR2 FQGTGA come from the germline V gene. V was cut by 4 bases and J by 1 base, with 7 bases left in between. CDR3 nucleotides: TGTGCCAGCAGCTCCCAGGGGAACACTGAAGCTTTCTTT. It yields the protein CASSSQGNTEAFF.

V is TRBV10-1 and J is TRBJ2-1; possible D gene TRBD1, 6 bases. V lost 6 bases and J 3 bases, leaving 15 bases between the germline ends. The CDR3 length is 15 residues. Germline V lookup: CDR1 WNHNN, CDR2 SYGVQD (reference sequence). The CDR3 is CASRLNRVVYNEQFF. Here the CDR3 DNA reads TGCGCCAGCAGGTTAAACAGGGTGGTCTACAATGAGCAGTTCTTC.

The chain uses TRBV18 and TRBJ2-2, with a possible D match to TRBD1 (5 bases). Germline values: CDR1 KGHSH, CDR2 LQKENI. The CDR3 length is 13 residues. The germline V and J ends were trimmed by 5 bases and 5 bases, with 9 bases remaining between them. This chain's CDR3 is CASSDSGTGELFF. In DNA form, the CDR3 reads TGTGCCAGCTCAGACAGTGGGACCGGGGAGCTGTTTTTT.

The genes are TRBV2 and TRBJ2-3; no reliable D call. Germline loops: CDR1 SNHLY, CDR2 FYNNEI. CDR3 length: 12 residues. V was clipped by 7 bases and J by 0 bases, with 5 bases between them. CDR3 DNA: TGTGCCAGCAAGGTTAGCACAGATACGCAGTATTTT. This sequence encodes CASKVSTDTQYF. The full variable domain, completed using reference TRBV2 and TRBJ2-3, is EPEVTQTPSHQVTQMGQEVILRCVPISNHLYFYWYRQILGQKVEFLVSFYNNEISEKSEIFDDQFSVERPDGSNFTLKIRSTKLEDSAMYFCASKVSTDTQYFGPGTRLTVL.

The genes are TRBV5-4 and TRBJ2-3; TRBD2 matches 10 bases. Germline V gene sequence: CDR1 SGHNT, CDR2 YYREEE (reference sequence). J was trimmed by 2 bases and V by 1 base; bases with no gene match: 7. The CDR3 loop spans 17 amino acids. CDR3 DNA sequence: TGTGCCAGCAGCTTGAGTAAACTAGCGGGGACCACAGATACGCAGTATTTT. It specifies CASSLSKLAGTTDTQYF.

Only a few counts were recorded for this clone. The J gene is TRBJ2-3, the V gene TRBV27, with 13 bases matching TRBD2. The CDR3 sequence is 15 residues long. Germline V CDR1 and CDR2: MNHEY, SMNVEV (reference sequence). The J segment lost 6 bases and the V segment lost 5 bases, leaving 5 bases of the junction unmatched. In nucleotides, the CDR3 is TGTGCCAGCAGTCTAGGACTAGCGGGGGTGGATACGCAGTATTTT. Translating it yields CASSLGLAGVDTQYF.

This clone occurred a few times. The V gene is TRBV11-2, the J gene TRBJ2-3, with D unclear. CDR3 length equals 17 residues. The germline gives CDR1 SGHAT, CDR2 FQNNGV. V lost 5 bases to trimming and J lost 5 bases, with 23 bases between them. The CDR3 sequence: CASSPRTEAKPGDTQYF. DNA of the CDR3: TGTGCCAGCAGCCCTCGGACCGAGGCCAAACCCGGAGATACGCAGTATTTT.

The chain employs TRBV11-2 and TRBJ1-2; TRBD1 agrees at 7 bases. CDR3 length equals 13 residues. The J segment lost 6 bases and the V segment lost 3 bases, leaving 4 bases of the junction unmatched. Germline V CDR1 and CDR2: SGHAT, FQNNGV. CDR3 DNA: TGTGCCAGCAGCTTGGGACAGTTAGATGGCTACACCTTC. Encoded protein: CASSLGQLDGYTF.

V is TRBV5-3 and J is TRBJ1-3; 8 bases map to TRBD1. TRBV5-3 is treated as an ORF (open reading frame) with a function not yet certain. The CDR3 sequence is 13 residues long. V was clipped by 9 bases and J by 4 bases; unmatched bases: 6. The CDR3 loop is CATPRTGGNTIYF. CDR3 sequence (DNA): TGTGCCACGCCGAGGACAGGGGGAAACACCATATATTTT.

This clone was recorded only once. This chain uses TRBV7-9 with TRBJ2-1, with D tentatively TRBD2 (6 bases). Deletions cut 5 bases from V and 7 bases from J, with 12 bases between. CDR1 is SEHNR, CDR2 FQNEAQ, per germline (reference sequence). The CDR3 consists of 13 residues. CDR3 sequence (DNA): TGTGCCAGCAGCCCGGGACGGGGGAATGAGCAGTTCTTC. Translating gives CASSPGRGNEQFF.

The chain is built from TRBV30 and TRBJ1-2, with D possibly matching TRBD1 (6 bases). Germline CDR1 is GTSNPN and CDR2 is SVGIG (reference sequence). The CDR3 consists of 15 residues. V was clipped by 3 bases and J by 4 bases, with 18 bases between them. Here the CDR3 reads CAWRIGAGGSYGYTF. The CDR3 nucleotides read TGTGCCTGGAGAATAGGGGCTGGGGGCAGCTATGGCTACACCTTC.

The chain joins TRBV19 to TRBJ1-2; D call uncertain. V was cut by 10 bases and J by 3 bases, with 18 bases left in between. CDR3 length: 14 residues. Germline V lookup: CDR1 LNHDA, CDR2 SQIVND (reference sequence). The CDR3 coding sequence is TGTGCCACCTCAGAGGTACTATCCTACTATGGCTACACCTTC. Its translation: CATSEVLSYYGYTF.

The chain recombines TRBV18 with TRBJ1-2, with unresolved D. This CDR3 has 13 residues. Per germline, CDR1 KGHSH and CDR2 LQKENI. V lost 1 base, J lost 6 bases, and 9 bases lay in between. CDR3 region: CASSPLGSDGYTF. The CDR3 nucleotides are TGTGCCAGCTCACCACTGGGGTCAGATGGCTACACCTTC. The full variable domain, completed using reference TRBV18 and TRBJ1-2, is NAGVMQNPRHLVRRRGQEARLRCSPMKGHSHVYWYRQLPEEGLKFMVYLQKENIIDESGMPKERFSAEFPKEGPSILRIQQVVRGDSAAYFCASSPLGSDGYTFGSGTRLTVV.

The V and J genes are TRBV29-1 and TRBJ2-7, with 9 bases matching TRBD1. Germline V gene lookup returns CDR1 SQVTM and CDR2 ANQGSEA. J was trimmed by 6 bases and V by 6 bases; bases with no gene match: 9. CDR3 length: 13 residues. CDR3 in DNA: TGCAGCGTCGGGACAGGGTATGGAGGCGAGCAGTACTTC. Protein: CSVGTGYGGEQYF.

Concerning this clone: Relative to the germline gene, one junction end is altered; a read error may explain this. The chain links TRBV19 to TRBJ2-3, with a weak D call TRBD2 (5 bases). Germline V CDR1 and CDR2: LNHDA, SQIVND (reference sequence). CDR3 length: 13 amino acids. Here the CDR3 reads CASSTPSTDPQYF. CDR3 nucleotides: TGTGCCAGTAGTACCCCTAGCACAGATCCGCAGTATTTT.

The DNA of the CDR3 is TGTGCCAGCAACCATGTTAGGACAGGACTGAACACTGAAGCTTTCTTT. This codes for CASNHVRTGLNTEAFF. The gene calls are TRBV6-6 and TRBJ1-1; 7 bases align to TRBD1. The CDR3 sequence is 16 residues long. J gave up 0 bases and V 7 bases, and 11 bases lay outside the gene matches. CDR1 and CDR2 from the germline V gene are MNHNY and SVGAGI (reference sequence).

The chain recombines TRBV4-1 with TRBJ1-5; TRBD1 matches 7 bases. After removal of 4 bases from V and 2 bases from J, the junction contained 2 bases not matched to a gene. There are 14 residues in the CDR3. The germline gives CDR1 MGHRA, CDR2 YSYEKL. The CDR3 DNA reads as TGCGCCAGCAGCCGAGGACAGGGCAATCAGCCCCAGCATTTT. This sequence encodes CASSRGQGNQPQHF.

This rearrangement joins TRBV6-5 to TRBJ1-4; D not certain. V was trimmed by 0 bases and J by 8 bases, leaving 10 bases between them. This CDR3 spans 14 amino acids. Germline-derived CDR1 and CDR2 are MNHEY and SVGAGI. CDR3 protein: CASSYSASWEKLFF. DNA of the CDR3: TGTGCCAGCAGTTACTCAGCATCCTGGGAAAAACTGTTTTTT.

DNA of the CDR3: TGTGCCAGTAGTCGGCAGGGAAGCACAGATACGCAGTATTTT. It translates to CASSRQGSTDTQYF. This chain connects TRBV19 to TRBJ2-3; the D gene is possibly TRBD1 (5 bases). Looked up from germline, CDR1 is LNHDA and CDR2 is SQIVND (reference sequence). This CDR3 is built from 14 residues. The V end lost 5 bases, the J end lost 0 bases, and 9 bases lay between the germline ends. Full variable domain (rest looked up from reference TRBV19 and TRBJ2-3): DGGITQSPKYLFRKEGQNVTLSCEQNLNHDAMYWYRQDPGQGLRLIYYSQIVNDFQKGDIAEGYSVSREKKESFPLTVTSAQKNPTAFYLCASSRQGSTDTQYFGPGTRLTVL.

This chain uses TRBV2 with TRBJ2-7; D call uncertain. V was shortened by 6 bases and J by 3 bases, with 6 bases between the two germline ends. The CDR3 totals 11 residues. Looked up from germline, CDR1 is SNHLY and CDR2 is FYNNEI. CDR3 DNA sequence: TGTGCCAGCAGCGGGTACTACGAGCAGTACTTC. Its protein product is CASSGYYEQYF.

This chain's CDR3 is CASSLMGTDTQYF. Here the CDR3 DNA reads TGTGCCAGCAGCTTGATGGGGACAGATACGCAGTATTTT. This chain connects TRBV7-9 to TRBJ2-3; D gene unclear. Germline-derived CDR1 and CDR2 are SEHNR and FQNEAQ (reference sequence). The CDR3 runs 13 residues. V was clipped by 3 bases and J by 3 bases, with 7 bases between them.

This clone was seen only once. The chain combines TRBV2 with TRBJ1-2; no definite D call. V was trimmed by 3 bases and J by 4 bases, leaving 15 bases between them. Germline V gene sequence: CDR1 SNHLY, CDR2 FYNNEI. The length of the CDR3 is 15 residues. The CDR3 protein is CASSDNAGSIYGYTF. The CDR3 nucleotides read TGTGCCAGCAGTGATAACGCTGGGTCCATCTATGGCTACACCTTC.

This clone has only a few counts. The V gene is TRBV29-1, the J gene TRBJ2-3; D tentatively reads TRBD1 or TRBD2 (7 bases each). Germline CDR1 is SQVTM and CDR2 is ANQGSEA. V was pared by 7 bases and J by 6 bases, with 17 bases between. The CDR3 has 13 amino acids. CDR3 in amino acids: CSAGLRGGDTQYF. In nucleotides, the CDR3 is TGCAGCGCAGGACTCAGGGGGGGCGATACGCAGTATTTT.

By proportion, this clone is medium-sized. This sequence joins TRBV2 and TRBJ2-7; D perhaps matches TRBD2 (6 bases). This CDR3 spans 13 amino acids. Trimming stripped 4 bases from V and 6 bases from J, with 13 bases between. From germline, CDR1 is SNHLY and CDR2 FYNNEI. Here the CDR3 DNA reads TGTGCCAGCAGTGCAAGACTAGGTTCCGAGCAGTACTTC. As protein: CASSARLGSEQYF. The full variable domain, completed using reference TRBV2 and TRBJ2-7, is EPEVTQTPSHQVTQMGQEVILRCVPISNHLYFYWYRQILGQKVEFLVSFYNNEISEKSEIFDDQFSVERPDGSNFTLKIRSTKLEDSAMYFCASSARLGSEQYFGPGTRLTVT.

The chain joins TRBV2 to TRBJ1-5; D possibly corresponds to TRBD1 (6 bases). The V and J ends lost 7 bases and 0 bases respectively, with 13 bases between them. The CDR3 is 15 amino acids. In germline, CDR1 is SNHLY, CDR2 FYNNEI. The CDR3 is CASNHREYSNQPQHF. DNA for the CDR3: TGTGCCAGCAATCACAGGGAATATAGCAATCAGCCCCAGCATTTT.